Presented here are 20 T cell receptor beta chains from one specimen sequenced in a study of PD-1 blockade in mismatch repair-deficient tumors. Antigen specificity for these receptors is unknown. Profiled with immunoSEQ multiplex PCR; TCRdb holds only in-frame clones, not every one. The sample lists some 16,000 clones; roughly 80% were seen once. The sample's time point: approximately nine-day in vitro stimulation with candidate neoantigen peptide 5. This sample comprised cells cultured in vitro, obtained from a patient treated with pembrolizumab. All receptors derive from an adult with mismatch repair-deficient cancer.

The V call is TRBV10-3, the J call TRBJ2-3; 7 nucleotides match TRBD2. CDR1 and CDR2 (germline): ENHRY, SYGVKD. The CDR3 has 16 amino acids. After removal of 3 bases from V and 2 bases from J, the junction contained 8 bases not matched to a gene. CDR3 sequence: CAISDRSGMYTDTQYF. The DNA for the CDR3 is TGTGCCATCAGTGATAGGAGCGGGATGTACACAGATACGCAGTATTTT.

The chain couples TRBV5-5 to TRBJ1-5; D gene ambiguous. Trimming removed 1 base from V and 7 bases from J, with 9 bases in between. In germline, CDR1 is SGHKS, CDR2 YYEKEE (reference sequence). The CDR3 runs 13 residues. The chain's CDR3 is CASSLTPFQPQHF. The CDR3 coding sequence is TGTGCCAGCAGCTTGACACCTTTCCAGCCCCAGCATTTT.

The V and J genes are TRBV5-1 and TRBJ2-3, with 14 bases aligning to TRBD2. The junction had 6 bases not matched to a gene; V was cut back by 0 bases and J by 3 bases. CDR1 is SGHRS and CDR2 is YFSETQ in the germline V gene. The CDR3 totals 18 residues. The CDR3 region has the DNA TGCGCCAGCAGCTTGGGAAGGACTAGCGGGAGGAGGACAGATACGCAGTATTTT. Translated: CASSLGRTSGRRTDTQYF.

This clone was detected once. CDR3 region: CASSVVGGNTEAFF. CDR3 sequence (DNA): TGTGCCAGCAGCGTAGTAGGGGGCAACACTGAAGCTTTCTTT. This chain uses TRBV9 with TRBJ1-1, with TRBD1 matching over 7 bases. The CDR3 is 14 residues long. V trimming: 0 bases; J trimming: 2 bases; junction bases outside the gene matches: 1. The germline gives CDR1 SGDLS, CDR2 YYNGEE.

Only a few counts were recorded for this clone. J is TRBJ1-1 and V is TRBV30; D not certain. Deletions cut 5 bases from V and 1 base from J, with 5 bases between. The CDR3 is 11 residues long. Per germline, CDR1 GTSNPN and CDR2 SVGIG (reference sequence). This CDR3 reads CAWGTNTEAFF. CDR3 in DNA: TGTGCCTGGGGCACGAACACTGAAGCTTTCTTT.

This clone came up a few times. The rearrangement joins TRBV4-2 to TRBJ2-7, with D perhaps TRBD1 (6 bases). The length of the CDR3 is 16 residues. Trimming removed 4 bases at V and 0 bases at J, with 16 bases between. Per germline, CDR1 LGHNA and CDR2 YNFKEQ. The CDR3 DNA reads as TGTGCCAGCAGCCCTGCCCCCAGGGGACGCTCCTACGAGCAGTACTTC. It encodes CASSPAPRGRSYEQYF.

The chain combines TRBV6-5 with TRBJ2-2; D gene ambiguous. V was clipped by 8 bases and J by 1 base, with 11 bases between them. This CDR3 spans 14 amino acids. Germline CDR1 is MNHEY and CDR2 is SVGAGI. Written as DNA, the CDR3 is TGTGCCAGCGCGACGCGGTGGAACACCGGGGAGCTGTTTTTT. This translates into CASATRWNTGELFF.

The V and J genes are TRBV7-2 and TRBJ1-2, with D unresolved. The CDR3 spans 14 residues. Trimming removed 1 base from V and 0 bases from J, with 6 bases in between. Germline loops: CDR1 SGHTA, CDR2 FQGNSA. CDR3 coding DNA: TGTGCCAGCAGCTTAGAGTTTTCTAACTATGGCTACACCTTC. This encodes CASSLEFSNYGYTF. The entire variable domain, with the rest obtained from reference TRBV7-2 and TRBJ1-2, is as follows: GAGVSQSPSNKVTEKGKDVELRCDPISGHTALYWYRQSLGQGLEFLIYFQGNSAPDKSGLPSDRFSAERTGGSVSTLTIQRTQQEDSAVYLCASSLEFSNYGYTFGSGTRLTVV.

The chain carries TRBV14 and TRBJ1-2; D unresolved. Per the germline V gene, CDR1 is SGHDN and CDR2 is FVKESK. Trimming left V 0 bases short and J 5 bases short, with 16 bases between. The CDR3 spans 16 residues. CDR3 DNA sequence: TGTGCCAGCAGCCAAGATGCGAGGTTATCCCCGTATGGCTACACCTTC. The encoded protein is CASSQDARLSPYGYTF.

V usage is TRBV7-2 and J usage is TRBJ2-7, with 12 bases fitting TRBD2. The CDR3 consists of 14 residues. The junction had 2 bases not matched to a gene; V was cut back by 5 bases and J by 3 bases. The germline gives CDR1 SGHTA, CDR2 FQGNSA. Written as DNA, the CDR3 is TGTGCCAGCAGCGCGACTAGCGGGAGCTACGAGCAGTACTTC. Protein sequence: CASSATSGSYEQYF.

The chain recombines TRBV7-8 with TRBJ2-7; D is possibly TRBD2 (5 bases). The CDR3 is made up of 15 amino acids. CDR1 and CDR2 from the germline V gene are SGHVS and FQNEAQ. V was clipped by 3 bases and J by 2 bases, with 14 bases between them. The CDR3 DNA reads TGTGCCAGCAGCTTTTCTAGCAGCCTACCCTACGAGCAGTACTTC. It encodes CASSFSSSLPYEQYF.

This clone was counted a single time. CDR3 residues: CASSASGGGYYEQYF. As DNA, the CDR3 is TGTGCCAGCAGCGCCTCCGGAGGGGGTTACTACGAGCAGTACTTC. This chain uses TRBV9 with TRBJ2-7, with D perhaps TRBD1 or TRBD2 (6 bases each). CDR1 SGDLS and CDR2 YYNGEE come from the germline V gene. This CDR3 region has 15 residues. V was shortened by 3 bases and J by 3 bases, with 16 bases between the two germline ends.

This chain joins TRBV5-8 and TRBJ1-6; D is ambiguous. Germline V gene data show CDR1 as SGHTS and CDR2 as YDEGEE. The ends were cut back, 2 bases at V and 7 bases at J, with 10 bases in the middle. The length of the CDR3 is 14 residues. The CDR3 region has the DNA TGTGCCAGCAGCTTAGTGGACGGAAATTCACCCCTCCACTTT. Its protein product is CASSLVDGNSPLHF.

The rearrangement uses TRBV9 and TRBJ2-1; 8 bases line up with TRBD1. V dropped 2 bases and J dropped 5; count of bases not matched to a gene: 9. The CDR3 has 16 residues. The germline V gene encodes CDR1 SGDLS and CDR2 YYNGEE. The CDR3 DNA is TGTGCCAGCAGCGTCGGGGTCGGACAGGGACACAATGAGCAGTTCTTC. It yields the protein CASSVGVGQGHNEQFF.

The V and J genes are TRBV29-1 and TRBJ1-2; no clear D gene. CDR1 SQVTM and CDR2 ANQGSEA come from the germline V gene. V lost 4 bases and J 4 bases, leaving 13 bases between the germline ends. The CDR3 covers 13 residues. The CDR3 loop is CSVVSGVSYGYTF. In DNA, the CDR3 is TGCAGCGTTGTGAGCGGGGTGAGCTATGGCTACACCTTC.

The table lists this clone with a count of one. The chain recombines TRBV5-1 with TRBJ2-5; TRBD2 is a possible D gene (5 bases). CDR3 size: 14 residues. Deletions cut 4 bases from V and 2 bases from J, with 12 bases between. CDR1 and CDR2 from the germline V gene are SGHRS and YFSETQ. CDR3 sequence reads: CASSARETQETQYF. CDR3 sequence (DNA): TGCGCCAGCAGCGCCCGGGAAACTCAAGAGACCCAGTACTTC.

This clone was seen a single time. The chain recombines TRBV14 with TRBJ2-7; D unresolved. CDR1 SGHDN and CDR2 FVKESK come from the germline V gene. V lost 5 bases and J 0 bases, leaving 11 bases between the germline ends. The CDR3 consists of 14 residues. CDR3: CASSSRIGSYEQYF. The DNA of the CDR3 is TGTGCCAGCAGCTCTCGAATCGGCTCCTACGAGCAGTACTTC.

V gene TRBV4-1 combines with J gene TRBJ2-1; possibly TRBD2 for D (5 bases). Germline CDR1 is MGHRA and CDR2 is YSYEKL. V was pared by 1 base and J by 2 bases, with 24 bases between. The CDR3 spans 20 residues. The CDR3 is CASSQGFSSSTPLAYNEQFF. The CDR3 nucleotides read TGCGCCAGCAGCCAAGGCTTTTCGTCATCTACTCCACTAGCCTACAATGAGCAGTTCTTC.

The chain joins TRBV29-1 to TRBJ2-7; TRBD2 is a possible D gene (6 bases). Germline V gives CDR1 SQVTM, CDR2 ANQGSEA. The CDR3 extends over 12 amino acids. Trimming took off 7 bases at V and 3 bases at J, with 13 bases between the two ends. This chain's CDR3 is CSARDSIYEQYF. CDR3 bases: TGCAGCGCCAGGGACTCTATCTACGAGCAGTACTTC.

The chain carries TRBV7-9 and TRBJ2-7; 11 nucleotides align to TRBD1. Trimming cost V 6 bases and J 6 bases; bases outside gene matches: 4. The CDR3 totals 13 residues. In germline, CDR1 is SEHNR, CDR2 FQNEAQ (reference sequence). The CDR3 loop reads CASSGQGAGEQYF. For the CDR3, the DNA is TGTGCCAGCAGTGGACAGGGGGCTGGCGAGCAGTACTTC.